Here is one T cell receptor beta chain with its context. The antigen remains unidentified. The data were taken from a study of regulatory T cells in long-lasting Graves disease. Findings of the study overall: With a small sample size, accuracy may have been reduced.

Construction of the TCR beta libraries employed iRepertoire HTBI primers in conjunction with Arm-PCR of CDR3 regions. Using its own MiXCR run on the multiplex PCR reads, TCRdb lists one record per CDR3 protein. The profile covers 450,000 or so distinct CDR3 sequences, with roughly 20% appearing a single time and 7.8% taken by the ten largest. Time point meaning: persistent/refractory GD, antithyroid drugs over 5 years with positive TRAb. With RNA extracted from PBMCs as input, the TCR library was made. In each case, Graves' disease was diagnosed per American Thyroid Association guidelines. The patient group derived from an endocrinology department in Xi'an, China. This TCR was sampled from a female donor with Graves disease. The sample here was peripheral blood mononuclear cells (PBMCs), taken when the disease was refractory, from a patient treated with antithyroid drugs.

Here the CDR3 reads CASSIDQGAGGYTF. CDR3 bases: TGTGCCAGTAGTATAGATCAAGGGGCCGGTGGCTACACCTTC. This chain uses TRBV19 with TRBJ1-2, with D possibly matching TRBD1 (5 bases). CDR1 is LNHDA and CDR2 is SQIVND in the germline V gene (reference sequence). This CDR3 contains 14 residues. V was trimmed by 0 bases and J by 7 bases, leaving 12 bases between them.